This TCR beta chain was captured by sequencing in a study of T cell responses to AZD1222 COVID-19 vaccine. Background on the study: Recipients boosted at about 4 weeks or about 12 weeks are pooled. General study results and limits: All repertoire sampling was performed exclusively after the peak T cell response.

The V gene's germline CDR1 is MGHDK and CDR2 SYGVNS. With 5 bases removed from V and 2 bases from J, the gap between germline ends came to 9 bases. This CDR3 comprises 13 residues. About this clone: Its antigen is unknown.

Method: immunoSEQ multiplex PCR; TCRdb's copy keeps in-frame clones and lacks some. The sample includes over 85,000 clones, 85% to 95% of them seen just once. The sample in question was peripheral blood, obtained on day 0 of AZD1222 vaccination. The chain recombines TRBV25-1 with TRBJ1-2; D remains ambiguous. This TCR was recovered from an adult in good health. The CDR3 nucleotides read TGTGCCAGCAGTCCCGGCACGAACTATGGCTACACCTTC. It codes for CASSPGTNYGYTF.